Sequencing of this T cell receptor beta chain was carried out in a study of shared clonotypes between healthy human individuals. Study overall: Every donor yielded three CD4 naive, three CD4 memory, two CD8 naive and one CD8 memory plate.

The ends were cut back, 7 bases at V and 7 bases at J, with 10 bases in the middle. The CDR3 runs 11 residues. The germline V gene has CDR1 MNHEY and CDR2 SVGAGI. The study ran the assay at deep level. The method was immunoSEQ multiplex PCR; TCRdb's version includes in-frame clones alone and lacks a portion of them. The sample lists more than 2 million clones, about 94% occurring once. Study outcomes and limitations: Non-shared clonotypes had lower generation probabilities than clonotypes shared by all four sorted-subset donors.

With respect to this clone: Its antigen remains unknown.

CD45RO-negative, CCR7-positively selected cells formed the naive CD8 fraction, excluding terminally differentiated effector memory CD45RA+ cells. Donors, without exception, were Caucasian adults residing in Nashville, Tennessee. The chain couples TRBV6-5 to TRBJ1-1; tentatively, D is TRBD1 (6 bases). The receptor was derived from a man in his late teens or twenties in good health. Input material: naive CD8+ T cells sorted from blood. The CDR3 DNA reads TGTGCCAGCACGGGGGCGAATGAAGCTTTCTTT. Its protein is CASTGANEAFF.